This TCR beta chain appears in the sequencing data of a study of blood T cell repertoires in COVID-19. Study-level information: Spain, Italy and the United States supplied samples that represented acute and convalescent COVID-19. T cells, B-cell-depleted T cells, or PBMCs supplied cDNA or gDNA.

Authors' processing steps: Amplification with reference gene primers provided the estimates of nucleated cell counts. Assay used: immunoSEQ multiplex PCR; TCRdb lists only in-frame clones, some missing. D and trimming were read from the DNA, whereas the V and J calls and clone size are those reported in that table. The table records fewer than 300,000 clones, 88% of them present only once. Per germline, CDR1 SGDLS and CDR2 YYNGEE. The CDR3 runs 17 residues. V dropped 4 bases and J dropped 0; count of bases not matched to a gene: 6. The chain employs TRBV9 and TRBJ2-1; TRBD2 matches 11 bases. The sample was peripheral blood. The sequence derives from a woman aged 40 to 49 who had recovered from COVID-19. CDR3 sequence reads: CASSKGTSGSSYNEQFF. The CDR3 bases are TGTGCCAGCAGCAAGGGGACTAGCGGAAGCTCCTACAATGAGCAGTTCTTC.